This T cell receptor (beta chain) appears in the sequencing data of a study of blood T cell repertoires in COVID-19. The CDR3 has 17 amino acids. The germline V gene has CDR1 SEHNR and CDR2 FQNEAQ (reference sequence). Trimming cost V 5 bases and J 5 bases; bases outside gene matches: 13. Clones were sequenced by immunoSEQ multiplex PCR, and TCRdb holds only the in-frame ones, with some missing. The sample consists of over 400,000 clones, roughly 85% of them appearing once. This sequence was found in a human donor in a cohort sampled during active COVID-19. Sequenced sample: peripheral blood. V gene TRBV7-9 combines with J gene TRBJ2-3; 10 positions match TRBD2. The CDR3 is CASSLTPTSGAEDTQYF. In DNA form, the CDR3 reads TGTGCCAGCAGCCTCACCCCTACTAGCGGGGCCGAAGATACGCAGTATTTT.